The following is a T cell receptor beta chain sequence with its context. As yet, its antigen is unknown. Each donor had 8 to 10 milliliters of peripheral blood drawn. A second PCR, run for roughly 7 to 11 cycles, used a sample-barcoded 5' primer plus a J-beta primer mix. Sequencing yielded, for each sample, at least 3 million paired-end reads carrying CDR3. Each CDR3 protein is one row after TCRdb ran MiXCR on the 5' RACE reads. The data contain about 730,000 distinct CDR3 sequences, about 42% of them singletons. These data come from a study of blood T cells in healthy people across ages. Notes on the study in general: Without sorted subsets, naive and antigen-experienced compartments could not be conclusively compared. Per-million-T-cell TCR beta diversity fell roughly linearly with age.

V gave up 1 base and J gave up 6 bases; unmatched junction bases: 6. Germline V gene data show CDR1 as SGDLS and CDR2 as YYNGEE. The CDR3 consists of 15 residues. The chain carries TRBV9 and TRBJ1-4; the match to TRBD1 covers 7 bases. The specimen was blood. This receptor was identified in a woman aged 55-69 years in good health. CDR3 loop: CASSVSQGRDEKLFF. Written as DNA, the CDR3 is TGTGCCAGCAGCGTATCACAGGGGCGAGATGAAAAACTGTTTTTT.